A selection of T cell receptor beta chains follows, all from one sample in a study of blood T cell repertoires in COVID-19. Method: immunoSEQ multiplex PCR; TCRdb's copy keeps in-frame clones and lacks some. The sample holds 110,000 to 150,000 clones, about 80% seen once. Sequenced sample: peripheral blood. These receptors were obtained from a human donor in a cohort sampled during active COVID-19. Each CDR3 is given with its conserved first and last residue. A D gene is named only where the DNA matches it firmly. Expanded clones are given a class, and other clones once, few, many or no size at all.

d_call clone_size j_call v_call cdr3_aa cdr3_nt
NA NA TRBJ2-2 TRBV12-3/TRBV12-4 CASSMRAGELFF TGTGCCAGCAGTATGAGGGCCGGGGAGCTGTTTTTT
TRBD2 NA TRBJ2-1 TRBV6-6 CASTLRTSGGANEQFF TGTGCCAGCACCCTCCGGACTAGCGGGGGGGCCAATGAGCAGTTCTTC
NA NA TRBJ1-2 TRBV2 CASSKEDTGYGYTF TGTGCCAGCAGTAAAGAGGACACAGGATATGGCTACACCTTC
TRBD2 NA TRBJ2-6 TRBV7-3 CASRAATGGSGANVLTF TGTGCCAGCAGGGCCGCCACGGGAGGTTCTGGGGCCAACGTCCTGACTTTC
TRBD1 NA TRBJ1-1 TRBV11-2 CASSLLTGAMNTEAFF TGTGCCAGCAGCTTACTCACAGGGGCAATGAACACTGAAGCTTTCTTT
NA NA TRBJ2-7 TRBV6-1 CASSEESRGDEQYF TGTGCCAGCAGTGAAGAGAGCAGGGGCGACGAGCAGTACTTC
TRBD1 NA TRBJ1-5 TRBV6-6 CASHAKDRGNQPQHF TGTGCCAGCCACGCCAAGGACAGGGGCAATCAGCCCCAGCATTTT
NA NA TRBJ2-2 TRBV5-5 CASSSYTGELFF TGTGCCAGCAGTTCCTACACCGGGGAGCTGTTTTTT
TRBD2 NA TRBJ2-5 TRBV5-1 CASSLVPLAEIKETQYF TGCGCCAGCAGCTTGGTGCCTCTAGCGGAGATAAAAGAGACCCAGTACTTC
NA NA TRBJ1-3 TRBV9 CASSGPTGVGNTIYF TGTGCCAGCAGCGGCCCTACAGGCGTTGGAAACACCATATATTTT
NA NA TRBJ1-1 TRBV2 CASSEERNTEAFF TGTGCCAGCAGTGAGGAGCGGAACACTGAAGCTTTCTTT
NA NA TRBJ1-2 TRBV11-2 CASSSLGGRKSENYGYTF TGTGCCAGCAGCTCGTTGGGCGGGAGGAAATCGGAAAACTATGGCTACACCTTC
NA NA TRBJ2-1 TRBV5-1 CASSDKTGYNEQFF TGCGCCAGCAGCGACAAGACAGGCTACAATGAGCAGTTCTTC
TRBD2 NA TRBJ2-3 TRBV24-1 CASGGGESTDTQYF TGTGCCTCAGGTGGGGGGGAAAGCACAGATACGCAGTATTTT
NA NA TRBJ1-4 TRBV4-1 CASSPRYGFGEKLFF TGCGCCAGCAGCCCAAGATACGGGTTCGGGGAAAAACTGTTTTTT
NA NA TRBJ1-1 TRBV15 CATSRAQGYEAFF TGTGCCACCAGCAGAGCTCAGGGGTATGAAGCTTTCTTT
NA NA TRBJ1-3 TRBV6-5 CASSSTQGFSGNTIYF TGTGCCAGCAGTTCTACCCAGGGTTTTTCTGGAAACACCATATATTTT
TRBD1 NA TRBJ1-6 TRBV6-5 CASSIDRGTNSPLHF TGTGCCAGCAGTATAGACAGGGGTACTAATTCACCCCTCCACTTT
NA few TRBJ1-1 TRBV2 CASNRDKNTEAFF TGTGCCAGCAACCGGGACAAGAACACTGAAGCTTTCTTT
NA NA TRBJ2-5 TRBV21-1 CASSKALRLTQYF TGTGCCAGCAGCAAAGCTTTACGGTTGACCCAGTACTTC
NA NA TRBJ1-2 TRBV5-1 CASSLQGPYGYTF TGCGCCAGCAGCTTACAGGGACCCTATGGCTACACCTTC
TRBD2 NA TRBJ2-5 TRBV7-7 CASSREGAGGMKTQYF TGTGCTAGCAGCCGCGAGGGAGCGGGGGGTATGAAGACCCAGTACTTC